This TCR beta chain appears in the sequencing data of a study of high-grade serous ovarian cancer treatment subgroups. Study details: Samples averaged about 15,000 reads and thousands of unique TCR beta rearrangements. Study findings and constraints: Repertoire analysis covered CDR3 alone, not CDR1 or CDR2.

The germline gives CDR1 SGHKS, CDR2 YYEKEE (reference sequence). This CDR3 is 15 amino acids long. V was trimmed by 5 bases and J by 1 base, leaving 13 bases between them. Sequencing was performed with immunoSEQ multiplex PCR; in TCRdb, only in-frame clones are kept and a portion is missing. The sample shows some 10,000 clones, less than 80% of them seen only once. A word on this clone: The antigen is undetermined.

Tumor tissue was taken before any definitive surgery or chemotherapy was given. Sequencing was carried out using tumor tissue. The receptor was derived from a human donor with high-grade serous ovarian cancer. The chain uses TRBV5-5 and TRBJ1-5, with D hard to call. This chain's CDR3 is CASRPLHASNQPQHF. The CDR3, as DNA: TGTGCCAGCAGACCTCTGCACGCGAGCAATCAGCCCCAGCATTTT. Full variable domain (missing parts from reference TRBV5-5 and TRBJ1-5): DAGVTQSPTHLIKTRGQQVTLRCSPISGHKSVSWYQQVLGQGPQFIFQYYEKEERGRGNFPDRFSARQFPNYSSELNVNALLLGDSALYLCASRPLHASNQPQHFGDGTRLSIL.